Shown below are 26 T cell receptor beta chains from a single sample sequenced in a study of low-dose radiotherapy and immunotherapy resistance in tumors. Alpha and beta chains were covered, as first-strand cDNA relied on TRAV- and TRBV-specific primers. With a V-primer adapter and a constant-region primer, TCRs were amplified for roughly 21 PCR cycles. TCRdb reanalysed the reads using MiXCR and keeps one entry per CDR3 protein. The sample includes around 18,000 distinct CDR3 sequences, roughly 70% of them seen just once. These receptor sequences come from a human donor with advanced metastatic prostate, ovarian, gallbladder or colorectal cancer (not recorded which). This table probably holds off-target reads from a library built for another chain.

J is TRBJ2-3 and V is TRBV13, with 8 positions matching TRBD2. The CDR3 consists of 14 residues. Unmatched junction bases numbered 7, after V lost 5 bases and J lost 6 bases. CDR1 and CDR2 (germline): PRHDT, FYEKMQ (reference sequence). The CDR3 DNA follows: TGTGCCAGCAGCATCAGACTAGCGAGTGATACGCAGTATTTT. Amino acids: CASSIRLASDTQYF.

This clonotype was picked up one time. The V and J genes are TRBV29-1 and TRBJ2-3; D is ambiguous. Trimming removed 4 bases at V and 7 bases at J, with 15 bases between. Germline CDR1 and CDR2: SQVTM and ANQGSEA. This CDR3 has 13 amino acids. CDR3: CSVVPSEYHTQYF. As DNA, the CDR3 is TGCAGCGTTGTGCCGTCCGAGTACCATACGCAGTATTTT.

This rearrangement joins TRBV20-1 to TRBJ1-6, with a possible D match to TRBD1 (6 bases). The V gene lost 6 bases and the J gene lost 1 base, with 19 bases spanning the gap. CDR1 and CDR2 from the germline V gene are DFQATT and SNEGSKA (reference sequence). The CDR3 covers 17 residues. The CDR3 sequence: CSAPLGRGRSYNSPLHF. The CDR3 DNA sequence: TGCAGTGCACCCCTAGGCAGGGGTAGGTCCTATAATTCACCCCTCCACTTT.

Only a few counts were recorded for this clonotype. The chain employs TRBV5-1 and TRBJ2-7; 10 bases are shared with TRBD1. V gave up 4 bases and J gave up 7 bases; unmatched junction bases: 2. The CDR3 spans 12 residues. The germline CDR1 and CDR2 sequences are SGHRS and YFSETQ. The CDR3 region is CASSGGQGEQYF. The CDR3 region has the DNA TGCGCCAGCAGCGGGGGACAGGGGGAGCAGTACTTC.

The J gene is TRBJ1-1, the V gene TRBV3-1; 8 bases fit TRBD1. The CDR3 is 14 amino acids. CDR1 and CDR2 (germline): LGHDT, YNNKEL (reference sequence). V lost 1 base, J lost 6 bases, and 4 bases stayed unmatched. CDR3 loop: CASSQGSGGPEAFF. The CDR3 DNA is TGTGCCAGCAGCCAAGGTTCAGGGGGCCCTGAAGCTTTCTTT. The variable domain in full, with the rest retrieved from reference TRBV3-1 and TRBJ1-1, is DTAVSQTPKYLVTQMGNDKSIKCEQNLGHDTMYWYKQDSKKFLKIMFSYNNKELIINETVPNRFSPKSPDKAHLNLHINSLELGDSAVYFCASSQGSGGPEAFFGQGTRLTVV.

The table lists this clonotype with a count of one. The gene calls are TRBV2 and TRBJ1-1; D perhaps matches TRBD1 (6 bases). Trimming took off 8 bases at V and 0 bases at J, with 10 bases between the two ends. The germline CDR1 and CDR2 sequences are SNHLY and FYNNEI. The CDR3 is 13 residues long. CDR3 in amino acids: CASLTGLNTEAFF. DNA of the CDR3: TGTGCCAGCCTCACAGGGCTGAACACTGAAGCTTTCTTT.

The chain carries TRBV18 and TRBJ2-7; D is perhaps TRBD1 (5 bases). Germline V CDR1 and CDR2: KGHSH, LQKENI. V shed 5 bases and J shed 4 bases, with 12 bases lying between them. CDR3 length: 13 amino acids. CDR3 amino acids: CASSADIRYEQYF. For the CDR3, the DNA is TGTGCCAGCTCAGCGGACATAAGATACGAGCAGTACTTC.

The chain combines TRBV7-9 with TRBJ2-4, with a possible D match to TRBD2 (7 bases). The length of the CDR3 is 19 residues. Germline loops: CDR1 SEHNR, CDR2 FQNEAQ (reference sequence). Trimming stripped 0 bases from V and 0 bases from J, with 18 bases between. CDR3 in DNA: TGTGCCAGCAGCTTAGCAACAGGGAATCGGGAGGTAGCCAAAAACATTCAGTACTTC. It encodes CASSLATGNREVAKNIQYF.

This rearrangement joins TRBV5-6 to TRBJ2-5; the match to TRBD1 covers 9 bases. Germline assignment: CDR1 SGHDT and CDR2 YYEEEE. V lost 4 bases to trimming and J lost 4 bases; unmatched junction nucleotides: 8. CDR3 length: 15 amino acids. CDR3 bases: TGTGCCAGCAGCCTTACAGGGGGCGGAGGAGAGACCCAGTACTTC. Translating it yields CASSLTGGGGETQYF. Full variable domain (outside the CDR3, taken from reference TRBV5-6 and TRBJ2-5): DAGVTQSPTHLIKTRGQQVTLRCSPKSGHDTVSWYQQALGQGPQFIFQYYEEEERQRGNFPDRFSGHQFPNYSSELNVNALLLGDSALYLCASSLTGGGGETQYFGPGTRLLVL.

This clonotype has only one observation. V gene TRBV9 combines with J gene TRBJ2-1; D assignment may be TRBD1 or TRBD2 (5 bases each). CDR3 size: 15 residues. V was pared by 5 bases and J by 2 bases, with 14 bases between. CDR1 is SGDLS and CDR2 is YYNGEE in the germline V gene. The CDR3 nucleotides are TGTGCCAGCAGTCTCCGGGACGCAACCTACAATGAGCAGTTCTTC. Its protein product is CASSLRDATYNEQFF.

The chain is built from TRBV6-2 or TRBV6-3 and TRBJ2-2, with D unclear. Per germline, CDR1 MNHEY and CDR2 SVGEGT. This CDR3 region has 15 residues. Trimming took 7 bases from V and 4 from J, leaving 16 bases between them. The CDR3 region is CASTTAVSGTGELFF. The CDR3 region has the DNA TGTGCCAGCACCACCGCCGTTTCGGGCACCGGGGAGCTGTTTTTT.

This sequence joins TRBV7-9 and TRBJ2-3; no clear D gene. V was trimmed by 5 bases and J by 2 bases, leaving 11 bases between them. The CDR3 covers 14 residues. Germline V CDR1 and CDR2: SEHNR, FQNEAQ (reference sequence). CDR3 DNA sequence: TGTGCCAGCAGCCCGGAGACCTACACAGATACGCAGTATTTT. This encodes CASSPETYTDTQYF.

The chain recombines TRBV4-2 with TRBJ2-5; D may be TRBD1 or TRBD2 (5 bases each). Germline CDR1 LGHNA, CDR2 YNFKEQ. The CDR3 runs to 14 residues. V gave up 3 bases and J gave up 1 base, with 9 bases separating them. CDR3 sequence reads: CASSQDGTQETQYF. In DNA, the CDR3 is TGTGCCAGCAGCCAGGACGGGACCCAAGAGACCCAGTACTTC.

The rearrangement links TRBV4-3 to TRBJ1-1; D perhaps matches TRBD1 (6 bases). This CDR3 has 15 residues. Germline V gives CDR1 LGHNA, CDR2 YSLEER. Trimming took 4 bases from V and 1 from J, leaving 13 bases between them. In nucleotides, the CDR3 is TGCGCCAGCAGCCTGACCGGGGACAAGAACACTGAAGCTTTCTTT. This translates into CASSLTGDKNTEAFF.

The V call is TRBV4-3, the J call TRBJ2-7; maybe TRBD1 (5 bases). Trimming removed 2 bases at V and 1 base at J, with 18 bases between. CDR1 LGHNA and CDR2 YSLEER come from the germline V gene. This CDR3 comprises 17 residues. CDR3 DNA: TGCGCCAGCAGCCAACTTGACGCAGGGCCGGGTTCCTACGAGCAGTACTTC. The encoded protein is CASSQLDAGPGSYEQYF.

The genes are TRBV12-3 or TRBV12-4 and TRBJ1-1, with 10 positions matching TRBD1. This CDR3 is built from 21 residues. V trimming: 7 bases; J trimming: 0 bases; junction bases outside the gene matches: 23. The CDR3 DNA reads TGTGCCAGCACCAAGGGGACCGGGACAGGGGCTTCGTCAACCCTGAACACTGAAGCTTTCTTT. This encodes CASTKGTGTGASSTLNTEAFF.

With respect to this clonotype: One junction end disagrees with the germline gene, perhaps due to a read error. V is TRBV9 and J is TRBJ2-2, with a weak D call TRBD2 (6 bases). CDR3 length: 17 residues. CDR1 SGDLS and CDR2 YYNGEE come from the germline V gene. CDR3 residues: CASSEPGGKVNTGELFF. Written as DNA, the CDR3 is TGTGCCAGCAGCGAGCCCGGCGGGAAAGTAAACACCGGCGAGCTGTTTTTT. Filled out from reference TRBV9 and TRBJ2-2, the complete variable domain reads DSGVTQTPKHLITATGQRVTLRCSPRSGDLSVYWYQQSLDQGLQFLIQYYNGEERAKGNILERFSAQQFPDLHSELNLSSLELGDSALYFCASSEPGGKVNTGELFFGEGSRLTVL.

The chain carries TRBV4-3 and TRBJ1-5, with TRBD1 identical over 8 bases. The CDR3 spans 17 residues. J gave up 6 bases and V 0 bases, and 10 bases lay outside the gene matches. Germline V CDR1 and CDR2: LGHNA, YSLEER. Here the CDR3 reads CASSQDLGAGGFQPQHF. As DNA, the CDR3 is TGCGCCAGCAGCCAAGATCTTGGGGCAGGGGGCTTTCAGCCCCAGCATTTT.

Here the CDR3 reads CASGVDGLREKLFF. In nucleotides, the CDR3 is TGCGCCAGCGGCGTGGACGGCCTGCGGGAAAAACTGTTTTTT. The chain combines TRBV5-1 with TRBJ1-4; no clear D gene. The CDR3 sequence is 14 residues long. The germline V and J ends were trimmed by 7 bases and 8 bases, with 18 bases remaining between them. CDR1 SGHRS and CDR2 YFSETQ come from the germline V gene.

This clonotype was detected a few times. The CDR3 spells CASSLSSNQPQHF. The CDR3, as DNA: TGTGCCAGCAGTTTGTCAAGCAATCAGCCCCAGCATTTT. The gene calls are TRBV12-3 or TRBV12-4 and TRBJ1-5; D call uncertain. The CDR3 consists of 13 residues. V lost 3 bases and J lost 1, with 4 bases in between.

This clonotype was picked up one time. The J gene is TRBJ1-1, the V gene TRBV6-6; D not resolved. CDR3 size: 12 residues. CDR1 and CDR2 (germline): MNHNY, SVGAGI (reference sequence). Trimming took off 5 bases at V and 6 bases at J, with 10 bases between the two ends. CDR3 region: CASSPLRSEAFF. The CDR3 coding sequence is TGTGCCAGCAGTCCGCTGCGGTCTGAAGCTTTCTTT.

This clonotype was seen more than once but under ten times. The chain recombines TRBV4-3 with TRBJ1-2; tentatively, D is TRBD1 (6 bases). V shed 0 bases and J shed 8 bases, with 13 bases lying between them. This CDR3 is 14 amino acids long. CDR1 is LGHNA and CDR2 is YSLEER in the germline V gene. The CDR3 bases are TGCGCCAGCAGCCAAGATCAGGGGCGGAGCGGCTACACCTTC. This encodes CASSQDQGRSGYTF.

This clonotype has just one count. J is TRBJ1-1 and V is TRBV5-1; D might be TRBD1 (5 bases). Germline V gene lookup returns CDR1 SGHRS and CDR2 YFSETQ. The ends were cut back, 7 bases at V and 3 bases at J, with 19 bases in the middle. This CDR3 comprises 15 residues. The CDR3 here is CASSPGPNTYTEAFF. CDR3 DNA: TGCGCCAGCTCCCCGGGACCGAATACTTACACTGAAGCTTTCTTT.

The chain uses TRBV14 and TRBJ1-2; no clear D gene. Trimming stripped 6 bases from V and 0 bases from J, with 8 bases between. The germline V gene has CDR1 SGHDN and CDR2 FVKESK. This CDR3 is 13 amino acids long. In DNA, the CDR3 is TGTGCCAGCAGTGACACAGCTAACTATGGCTACACCTTC. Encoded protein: CASSDTANYGYTF.

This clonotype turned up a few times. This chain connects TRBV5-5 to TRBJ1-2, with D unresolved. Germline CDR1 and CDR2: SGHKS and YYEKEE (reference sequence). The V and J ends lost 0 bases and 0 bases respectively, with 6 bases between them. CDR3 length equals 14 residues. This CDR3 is CASSLAGPNYGYTF. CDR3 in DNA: TGTGCCAGCAGCTTGGCAGGACCTAACTATGGCTACACCTTC. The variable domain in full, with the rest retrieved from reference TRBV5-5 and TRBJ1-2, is DAGVTQSPTHLIKTRGQQVTLRCSPISGHKSVSWYQQVLGQGPQFIFQYYEKEERGRGNFPDRFSARQFPNYSSELNVNALLLGDSALYLCASSLAGPNYGYTFGSGTRLTVV.

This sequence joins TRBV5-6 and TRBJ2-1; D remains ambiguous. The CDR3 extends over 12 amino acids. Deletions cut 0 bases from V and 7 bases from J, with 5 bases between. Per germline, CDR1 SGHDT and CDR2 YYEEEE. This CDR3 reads CASSLGVNEQFF. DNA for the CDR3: TGTGCCAGCAGCTTGGGGGTAAATGAGCAGTTCTTC.